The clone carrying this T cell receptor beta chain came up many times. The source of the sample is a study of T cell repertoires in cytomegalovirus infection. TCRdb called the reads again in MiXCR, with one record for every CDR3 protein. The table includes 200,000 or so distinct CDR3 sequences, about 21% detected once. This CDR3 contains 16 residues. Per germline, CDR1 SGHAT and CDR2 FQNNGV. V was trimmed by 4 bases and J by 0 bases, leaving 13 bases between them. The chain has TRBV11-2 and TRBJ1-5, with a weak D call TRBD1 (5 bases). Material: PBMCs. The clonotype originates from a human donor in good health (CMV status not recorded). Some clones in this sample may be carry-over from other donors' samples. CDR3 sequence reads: CASSSSGGNSNQPQHF. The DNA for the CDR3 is TGTGCCAGCAGCTCCTCCGGGGGGAATAGCAATCAGCCCCAGCATTTT.